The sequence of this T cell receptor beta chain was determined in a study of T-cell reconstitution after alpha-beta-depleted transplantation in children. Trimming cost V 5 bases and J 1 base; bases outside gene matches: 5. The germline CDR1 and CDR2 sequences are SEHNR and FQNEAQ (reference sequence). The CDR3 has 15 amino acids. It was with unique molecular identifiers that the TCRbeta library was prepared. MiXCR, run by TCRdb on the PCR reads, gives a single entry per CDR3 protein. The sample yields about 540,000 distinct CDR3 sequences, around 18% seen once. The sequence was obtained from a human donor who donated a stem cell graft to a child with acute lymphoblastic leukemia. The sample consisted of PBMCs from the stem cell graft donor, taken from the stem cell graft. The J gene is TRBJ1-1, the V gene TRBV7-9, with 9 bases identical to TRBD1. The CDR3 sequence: CASSTGDRANTEAFF. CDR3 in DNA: TGTGCCAGCAGCACCGGGGACAGGGCGAACACTGAAGCTTTCTTT.